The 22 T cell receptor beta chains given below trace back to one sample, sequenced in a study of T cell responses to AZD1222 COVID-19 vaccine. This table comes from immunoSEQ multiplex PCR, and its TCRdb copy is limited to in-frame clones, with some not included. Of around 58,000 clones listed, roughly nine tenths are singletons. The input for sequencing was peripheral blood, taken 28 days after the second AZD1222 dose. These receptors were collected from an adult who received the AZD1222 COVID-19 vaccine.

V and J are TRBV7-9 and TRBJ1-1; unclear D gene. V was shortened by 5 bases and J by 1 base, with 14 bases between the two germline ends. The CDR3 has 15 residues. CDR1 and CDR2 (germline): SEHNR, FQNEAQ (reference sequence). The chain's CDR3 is CASSPSQVRNTEAFF. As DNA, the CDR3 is TGTGCCAGCAGCCCCTCCCAAGTCAGGAACACTGAAGCTTTCTTT.

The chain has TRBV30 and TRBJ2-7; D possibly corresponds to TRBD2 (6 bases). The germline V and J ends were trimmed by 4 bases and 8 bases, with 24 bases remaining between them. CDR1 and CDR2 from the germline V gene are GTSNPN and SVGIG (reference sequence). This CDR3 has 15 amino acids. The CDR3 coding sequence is TGTGCCTGGAAGTCGGGGAACCCGGGACTCCCCCAGCAGTACTTC. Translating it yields CAWKSGNPGLPQQYF.

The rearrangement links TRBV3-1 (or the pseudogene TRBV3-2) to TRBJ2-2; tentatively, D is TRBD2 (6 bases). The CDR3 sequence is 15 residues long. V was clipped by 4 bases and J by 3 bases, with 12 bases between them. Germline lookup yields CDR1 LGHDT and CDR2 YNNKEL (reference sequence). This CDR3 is CASSPVGLHTGELFF. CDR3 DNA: TGTGCCAGCAGCCCAGTGGGACTCCACACCGGGGAGCTGTTTTTT.

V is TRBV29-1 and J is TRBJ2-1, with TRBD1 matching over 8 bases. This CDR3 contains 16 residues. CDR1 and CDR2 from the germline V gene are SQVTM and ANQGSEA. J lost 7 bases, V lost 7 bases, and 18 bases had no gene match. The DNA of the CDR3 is TGCAGCGGGGGCAGGGGGCCAAAGGGTCAGTGGAATGAGCAGTTCTTC. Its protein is CSGGRGPKGQWNEQFF.

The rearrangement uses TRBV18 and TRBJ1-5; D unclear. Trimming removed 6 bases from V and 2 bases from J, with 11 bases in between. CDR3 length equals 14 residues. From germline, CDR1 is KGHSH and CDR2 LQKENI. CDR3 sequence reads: CASSPEKGNQPQHF. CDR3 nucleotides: TGTGCCAGCTCCCCTGAGAAGGGCAATCAGCCCCAGCATTTT.

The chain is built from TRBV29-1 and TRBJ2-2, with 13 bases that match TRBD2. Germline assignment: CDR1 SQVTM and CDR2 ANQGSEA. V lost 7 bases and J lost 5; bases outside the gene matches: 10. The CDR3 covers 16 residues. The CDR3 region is CSASGTSGIGTGELFF. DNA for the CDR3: TGCAGCGCGTCCGGGACTAGCGGGATAGGTACCGGGGAGCTGTTTTTT.

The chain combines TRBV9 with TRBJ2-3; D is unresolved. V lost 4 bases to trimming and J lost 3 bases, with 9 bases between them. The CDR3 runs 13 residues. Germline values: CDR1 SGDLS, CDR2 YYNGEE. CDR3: CASSPGTTDTQYF. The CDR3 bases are TGTGCCAGCAGCCCTGGAACAACAGATACGCAGTATTTT.

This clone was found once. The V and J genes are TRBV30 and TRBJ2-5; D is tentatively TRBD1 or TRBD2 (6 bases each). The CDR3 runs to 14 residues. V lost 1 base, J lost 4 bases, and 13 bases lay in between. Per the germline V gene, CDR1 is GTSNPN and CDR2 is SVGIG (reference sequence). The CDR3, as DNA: TGTGCCTGGAGTGGTGGCAGGGGAGGAGAGACCCAGTACTTC. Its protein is CAWSGGRGGETQYF.

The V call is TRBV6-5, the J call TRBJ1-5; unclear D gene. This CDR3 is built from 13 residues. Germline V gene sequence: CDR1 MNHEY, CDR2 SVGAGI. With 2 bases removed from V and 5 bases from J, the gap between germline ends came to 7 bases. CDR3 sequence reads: CASSYGLDQPQHF. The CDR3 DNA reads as TGTGCCAGCAGTTACGGCCTAGATCAGCCCCAGCATTTT.

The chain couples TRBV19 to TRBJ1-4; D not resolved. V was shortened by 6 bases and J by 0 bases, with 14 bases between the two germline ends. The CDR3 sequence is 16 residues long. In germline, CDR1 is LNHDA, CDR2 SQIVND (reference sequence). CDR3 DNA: TGTGCCAGTAGGAGCTGGGAGCCAGCAACTAATGAAAAACTGTTTTTT. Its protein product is CASRSWEPATNEKLFF.

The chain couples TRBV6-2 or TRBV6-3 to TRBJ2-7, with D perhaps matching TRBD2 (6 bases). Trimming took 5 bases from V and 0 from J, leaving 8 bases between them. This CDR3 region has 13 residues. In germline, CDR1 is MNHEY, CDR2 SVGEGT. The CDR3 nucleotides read TGTGCCAGCAGTCAGACTAGCTCCTACGAGCAGTACTTC. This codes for CASSQTSSYEQYF.

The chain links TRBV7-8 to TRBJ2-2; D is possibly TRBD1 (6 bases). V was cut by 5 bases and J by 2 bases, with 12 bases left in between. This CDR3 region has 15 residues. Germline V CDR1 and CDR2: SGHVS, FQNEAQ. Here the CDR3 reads CASSPLGANTGELFF. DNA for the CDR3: TGTGCCAGCAGCCCCTTGGGGGCCAACACCGGGGAGCTGTTTTTT.

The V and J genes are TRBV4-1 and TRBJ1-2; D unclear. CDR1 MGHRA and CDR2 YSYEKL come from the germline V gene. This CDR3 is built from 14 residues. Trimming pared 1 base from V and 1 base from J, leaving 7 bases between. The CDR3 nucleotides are TGCGCCAGCAGCCAAGTTCGCGGTAACTATGGCTACACCTTC. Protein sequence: CASSQVRGNYGYTF.

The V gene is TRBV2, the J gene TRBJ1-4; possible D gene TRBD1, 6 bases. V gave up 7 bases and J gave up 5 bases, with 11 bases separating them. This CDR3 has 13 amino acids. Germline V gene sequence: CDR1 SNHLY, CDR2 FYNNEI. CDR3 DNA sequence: TGTGCCAGCACGGGGGCTTCGAATGAAAAACTGTTTTTT. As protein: CASTGASNEKLFF.

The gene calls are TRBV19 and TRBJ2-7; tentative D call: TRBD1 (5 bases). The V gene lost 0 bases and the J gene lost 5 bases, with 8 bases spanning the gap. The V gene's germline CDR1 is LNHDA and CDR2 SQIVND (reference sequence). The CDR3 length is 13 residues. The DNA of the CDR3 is TGTGCCAGTAGTATAGACGGACACAACGAGCAGTACTTC. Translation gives CASSIDGHNEQYF.

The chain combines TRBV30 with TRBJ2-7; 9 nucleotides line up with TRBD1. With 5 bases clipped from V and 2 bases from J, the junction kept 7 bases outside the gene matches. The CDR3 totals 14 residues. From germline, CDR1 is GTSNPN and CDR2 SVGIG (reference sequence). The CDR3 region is CAWASGTGTYEQYF. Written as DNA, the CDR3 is TGTGCCTGGGCTTCCGGGACAGGGACCTACGAGCAGTACTTC.

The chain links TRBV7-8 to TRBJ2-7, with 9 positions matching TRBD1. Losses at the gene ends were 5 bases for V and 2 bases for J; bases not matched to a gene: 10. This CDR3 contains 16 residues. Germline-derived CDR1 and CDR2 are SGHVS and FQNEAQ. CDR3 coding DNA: TGTGCCAGCAGCCCCCGGGACAGGGCTATTGCCTACGAGCAGTACTTC. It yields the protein CASSPRDRAIAYEQYF.

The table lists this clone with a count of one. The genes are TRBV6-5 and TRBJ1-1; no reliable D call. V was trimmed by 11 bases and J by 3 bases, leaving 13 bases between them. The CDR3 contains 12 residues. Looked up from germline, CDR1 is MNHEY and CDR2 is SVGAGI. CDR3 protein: CACSLTDTEAFF. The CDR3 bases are TGTGCCTGCTCTTTAACTGACACTGAAGCTTTCTTT.

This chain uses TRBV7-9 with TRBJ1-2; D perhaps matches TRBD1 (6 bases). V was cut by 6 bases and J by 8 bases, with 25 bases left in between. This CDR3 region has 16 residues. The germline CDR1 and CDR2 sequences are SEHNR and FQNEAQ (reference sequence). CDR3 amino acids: CASSNTGQRGRRGYTF. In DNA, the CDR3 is TGTGCCAGCAGTAATACCGGTCAGCGGGGGCGCAGGGGCTACACCTTC.

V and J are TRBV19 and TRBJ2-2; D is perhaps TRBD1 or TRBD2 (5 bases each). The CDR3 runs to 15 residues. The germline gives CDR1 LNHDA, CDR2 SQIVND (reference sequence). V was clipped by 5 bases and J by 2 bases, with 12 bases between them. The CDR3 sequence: CASSPGTLNTGELFF. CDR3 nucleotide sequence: TGTGCCAGTAGTCCCGGGACCCTTAACACCGGGGAGCTGTTTTTT.

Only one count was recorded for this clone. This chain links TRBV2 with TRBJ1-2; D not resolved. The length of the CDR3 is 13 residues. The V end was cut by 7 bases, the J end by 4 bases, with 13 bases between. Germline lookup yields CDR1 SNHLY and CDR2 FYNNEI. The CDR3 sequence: CASTPDGTYGYTF. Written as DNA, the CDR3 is TGTGCCAGCACTCCGGACGGCACCTATGGCTACACCTTC.

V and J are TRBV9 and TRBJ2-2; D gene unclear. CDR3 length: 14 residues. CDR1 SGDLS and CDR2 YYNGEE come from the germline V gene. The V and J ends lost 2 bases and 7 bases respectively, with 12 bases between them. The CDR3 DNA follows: TGTGCCAGCAGCGTTCCCCCTGGGAACGGGGAGCTGTTTTTT. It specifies CASSVPPGNGELFF.